This T cell receptor beta chain was retrieved from a study of beta chain features in type 1 diabetes. CDR1 and CDR2 from the germline V gene are SGHTA and FQGNSA. The J segment lost 2 bases and the V segment lost 6 bases, leaving 6 bases of the junction unmatched. The CDR3 spans 14 residues. Expressed TCRB transcripts were sequenced, since all the RNA that had been isolated was reverse transcribed. Measured with immunoSEQ multiplex PCR; TCRdb has only the in-frame clones, and not every one. The sample holds about 42,000 clones, 50% seen once. Sequenced material: stem cell memory CD4+ T cells from blood. This sequence was found in a woman in her 30s in good health. The V call is TRBV7-2, the J call TRBJ1-2; TRBD1 aligns across 7 bases. The CDR3 nucleotides read TGTGCCAGCAGTCCGGGACAGACGAACTATGGCTACACCTTC. Translation: CASSPGQTNYGYTF.